This TCR beta chain was observed in a study of blood T cell repertoires in COVID-19. Using immunoSEQ multiplex PCR, the repertoire was profiled, and TCRdb retains in-frame clones only, with some absent. The repertoire holds 190,000 or so clones, with around 90% as singletons. The sequencing sample was made of peripheral blood. The origin of this receptor is a man aged 35-49 years with active or convalescent COVID-19.

CDR3 in amino acids: CASLSRGNTGELFF. In DNA form, the CDR3 reads TGTGCCTCACTTAGCAGGGGAAACACCGGGGAGCTGTTTTTT. The chain couples TRBV30 to TRBJ2-2; TRBD1 might be the D (6 bases). The CDR3 consists of 14 residues. Germline CDR1 is GTSNPN and CDR2 is SVGIG (reference sequence). Trimming removed 7 bases from V and 2 bases from J, with 14 bases in between.